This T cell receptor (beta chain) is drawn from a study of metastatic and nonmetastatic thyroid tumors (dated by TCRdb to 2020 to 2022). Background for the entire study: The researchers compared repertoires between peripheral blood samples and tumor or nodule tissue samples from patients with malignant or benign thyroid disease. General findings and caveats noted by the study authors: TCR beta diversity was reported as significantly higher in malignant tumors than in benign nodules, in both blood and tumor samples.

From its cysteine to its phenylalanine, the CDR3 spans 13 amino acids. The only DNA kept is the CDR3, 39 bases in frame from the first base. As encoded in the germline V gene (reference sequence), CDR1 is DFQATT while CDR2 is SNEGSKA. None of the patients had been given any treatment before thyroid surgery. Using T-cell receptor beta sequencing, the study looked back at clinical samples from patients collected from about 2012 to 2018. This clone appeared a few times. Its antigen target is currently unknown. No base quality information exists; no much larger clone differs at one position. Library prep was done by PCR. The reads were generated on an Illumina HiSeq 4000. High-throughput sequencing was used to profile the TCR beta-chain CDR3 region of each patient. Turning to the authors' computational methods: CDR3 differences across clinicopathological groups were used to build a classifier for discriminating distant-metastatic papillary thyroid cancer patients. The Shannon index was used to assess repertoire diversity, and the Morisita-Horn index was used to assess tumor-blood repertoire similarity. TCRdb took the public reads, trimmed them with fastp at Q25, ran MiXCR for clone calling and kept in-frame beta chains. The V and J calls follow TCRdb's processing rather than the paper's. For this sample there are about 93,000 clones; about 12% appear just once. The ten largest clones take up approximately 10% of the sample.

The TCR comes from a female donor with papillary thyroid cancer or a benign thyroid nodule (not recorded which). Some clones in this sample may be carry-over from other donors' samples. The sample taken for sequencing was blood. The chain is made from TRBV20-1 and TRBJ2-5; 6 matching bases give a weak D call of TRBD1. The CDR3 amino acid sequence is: CTAIRDIQETQYF. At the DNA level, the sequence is TGCACCGCGATACGGGACATACAAGAGACCCAGTACTTC.